A selection of T cell receptor beta chains follows, all from one sample in a study of vaccination and CD4 T cells after COVID-19. TCRdb analysed the PCR reads with MiXCR anew, one entry per CDR3 protein. The repertoire has approximately 12,000 distinct CDR3 sequences, about 30% of them found once; the top ten carry roughly 14%. What these receptors recognize is not known. The sequencing here drew on CD4+ T cells from blood, cultured in vitro, taken after SARS-CoV-2 vaccination. The source of these receptors is a human donor who had recovered from COVID-19. CDR3s include the opening cysteine and the closing phenylalanine or tryptophan. The D gene is left open where the match is weak. Rows may omit the clone size; those that give it use once, few, many or a size class.

v_call	clone_size	d_call	j_call	cdr3_aa	cdr3_nt
TRBV28	.	.	TRBJ2-7	CASSFPGRAYEQYF	TGTGCCAGCAGTTTTCCGGGTCGGGCCTACGAGCAGTACTTC
TRBV25-1	.	.	TRBJ2-3	CASSEYGVFGADTQYF	TGTGCCAGCAGTGAATACGGCGTTTTTGGGGCAGATACGCAGTATTTT
TRBV29-1	.	.	TRBJ2-5	CSVGSARETQYF	TGCAGCGTTGGTAGCGCCAGGGAGACCCAGTACTTC
TRBV14	.	.	TRBJ2-7	CASSQAQGLPSEQYF	TGTGCCAGCAGCCAAGCGCAGGGACTTCCCTCCGAGCAGTACTTC
TRBV15	few	.	TRBJ2-7	CATSRARGAGGGSPYEQYF	TGTGCCACCAGCAGAGCTCGGGGGGCTGGCGGGGGAAGCCCGTACGAGCAGTACTTC
TRBV20-1	medium-sized	TRBD2	TRBJ2-3	CSANLAGRGTQYF	TGCAGTGCTAACCTAGCGGGCCGGGGAACGCAGTATTTT
TRBV28	large	.	TRBJ1-5	CASASGRHGSNQPQHF	TGTGCCAGCGCCTCCGGCCGGCATGGTAGCAATCAGCCCCAGCATTTT
TRBV19	.	TRBD2	TRBJ2-7	CASSNPGTSAYEQYF	TGTGCCAGTAGTAATCCGGGGACTAGCGCCTACGAGCAGTACTTC
TRBV12-3/TRBV12-4	.	TRBD2	TRBJ2-1	CASSLARASGSNEQFF	TGTGCCAGCAGTTTAGCGCGGGCTAGCGGGAGCAATGAGCAGTTCTTC
TRBV19	few	TRBD1	TRBJ1-5	CASSALRTGNQPQHF	TGTGCCAGTAGTGCGCTCCGGACAGGTAATCAGCCCCAGCATTTT
TRBV7-2	.	.	TRBJ2-2	CASNPAPGETGELFF	TGTGCCAGCAACCCCGCCCCTGGAGAGACCGGGGAGCTGTTTTTT
TRBV20-1	.	TRBD2	TRBJ2-3	CSARVGLAGVVTQYF	TGCAGTGCTAGAGTCGGACTAGCGGGAGTTGTTACGCAGTATTTT
TRBV6-2/TRBV6-3	.	.	TRBJ2-5	CASSSLYWTQYF	TGTGCCAGCAGCTCCCTCTACTGGACCCAGTACTTC
TRBV19	.	TRBD1	TRBJ2-7	CASSPQGGSSYEQYF	TGTGCCAGTTCTCCACAGGGGGGATCCTCCTACGAGCAGTACTTC
TRBV9	.	.	TRBJ2-2	CASSEQPNTGELFF	TGTGCCAGCAGCGAACAGCCGAACACCGGGGAGCTGTTTTTT
TRBV12-3/TRBV12-4	few	.	TRBJ2-3	CASRLRSGLGTDTQYF	TGTGCCAGCAGACTAAGGAGCGGCCTCGGCACAGATACGCAGTATTTT
TRBV28	.	TRBD2	TRBJ2-7	CASSLYSGRSIEQYF	TGTGCCAGCAGTTTATATAGCGGGAGGTCGATCGAGCAGTACTTC
TRBV6-2/TRBV6-3	few	.	TRBJ2-1	CASLQRSSYNEQFF	TGTGCCAGCCTTCAGCGAAGCTCCTACAATGAGCAGTTCTTC
TRBV30	.	.	TRBJ2-1	CAWSYRNNEQFF	TGTGCCTGGAGTTACCGGAACAATGAGCAGTTCTTC
TRBV30	.	.	TRBJ1-2	CACRGSGGYTF	TGTGCCTGTCGGGGGTCGGGAGGCTACACCTTC
TRBV20-1	few	TRBD1	TRBJ1-5	CSARDRARGSNQPQHF	TGCAGTGCTAGAGATCGGGCCAGGGGGAGCAATCAGCCCCAGCATTTT
TRBV20-1	.	.	TRBJ1-2	CSATRGLNYGYTF	TGCAGTGCTACCAGGGGCCTTAACTATGGCTACACCTTC
TRBV27	few	.	TRBJ1-2	CASSSRWTANYGYTF	TGTGCCAGCAGTTCACGGTGGACCGCGAACTATGGCTACACCTTC
TRBV28	.	TRBD1	TRBJ1-5	CASSITGTGARGSNQPQHF	TGTGCCAGCAGTATCACCGGGACAGGGGCCCGGGGAAGCAATCAGCCCCAGCATTTT
TRBV11-2	.	.	TRBJ1-5	CASSRTVPSGSQHF	TGTGCCAGCAGTCGGACCGTGCCCAGTGGGTCCCAGCATTTT
TRBV5-1	medium-sized	.	TRBJ1-2	CASSLLRQEQSYGYTF	TGCGCCAGCAGCTTGCTCCGACAGGAGCAGAGCTATGGCTACACCTTC
TRBV28	.	TRBD1	TRBJ1-1	CASRDDRGRYTEAFF	TGTGCCAGCAGGGACGACAGGGGTCGATACACTGAAGCTTTCTTT
TRBV25-1	few	.	TRBJ1-1	CASSPRAGLNTEAFF	TGTGCCAGCAGTCCCCGGGCAGGGCTGAACACTGAAGCTTTCTTT
TRBV12-3/TRBV12-4	.	.	TRBJ2-5	CASNLAQGMYQETQYF	TGTGCCAGCAACCTAGCGCAGGGGATGTACCAAGAGACCCAGTACTTC
TRBV6-5	few	TRBD1	TRBJ1-4	CASSYNRGFDEKLFF	TGTGCCAGCAGTTACAACAGGGGGTTCGATGAAAAACTGTTTTTT
TRBV15	few	TRBD2	TRBJ2-3	CATSRVGRVTDTQYF	TGTGCCACCAGCAGAGTCGGGAGGGTCACAGATACGCAGTATTTT
TRBV4-3	.	.	TRBJ1-6	CASSRLRGQLLPGESPLHF	TGCGCCAGCAGCCGTTTGAGGGGCCAATTATTACCAGGGGAATCACCCCTCCACTTT
TRBV20-1	few	TRBD2	TRBJ2-7	CSARSGRYEQYF	TGCAGTGCTAGAAGCGGGAGGTACGAGCAGTACTTC
TRBV28	.	.	TRBJ2-7	CASSDDRTYPYEQYF	TGTGCCAGCAGCGATGACAGGACCTACCCCTACGAGCAGTACTTC
TRBV20-1	.	TRBD2	TRBJ2-7	CSAAPGAGLAGLSYEQYF	TGCAGTGCTGCCCCAGGGGCCGGGCTAGCGGGCCTTTCCTACGAGCAGTACTTC
TRBV10-3	few	TRBD2	TRBJ2-7	CAISESSGRREQYF	TGTGCCATCAGTGAGTCTAGCGGGAGGAGGGAGCAGTACTTC
TRBV7-9	.	.	TRBJ1-5	CASSPSGSNQPQHF	TGTGCCAGCAGCCCGAGTGGGAGCAATCAGCCCCAGCATTTT
TRBV7-2	few	TRBD2	TRBJ2-5	CASSLAPPGRPGQETQYF	TGTGCCAGCAGCTTAGCTCCCCCCGGGAGGCCGGGACAAGAGACCCAGTACTTC
TRBV6-2/TRBV6-3	.	TRBD1	TRBJ1-2	CASRKDRFGYTF	TGTGCCAGCAGAAAGGACAGGTTTGGCTACACCTTC
TRBV18	few	.	TRBJ2-3	CASSPPGPLASDTQYF	TGTGCCAGCTCACCACCGGGGCCCCTAGCGTCAGATACGCAGTATTTT
TRBV28	.	.	TRBJ2-5	CASSPSGVETQYF	TGTGCCAGCAGCCCGTCTGGGGTGGAGACCCAGTACTTC
TRBV27	.	TRBD1	TRBJ2-7	CASSLYGQGWNEQYF	TGTGCCAGCAGTTTATATGGACAGGGATGGAACGAGCAGTACTTC
TRBV25-1	.	.	TRBJ2-5	CASSLGGRGRGVETQYF	TGTGCCAGCAGCTTAGGAGGTAGGGGCAGGGGGGTTGAGACCCAGTACTTC
TRBV4-3	.	.	TRBJ1-5	CASSQSPPGTDPDQPQHF	TGCGCCAGCAGCCAATCTCCGCCCGGGACCGACCCCGATCAGCCCCAGCATTTT
TRBV20-1	medium-sized	.	TRBJ1-6	CSASPIVSSYNSPLHF	TGCAGTGCTAGCCCTATTGTTAGCTCCTATAATTCACCCCTCCACTTT
TRBV6-5	.	TRBD2	TRBJ2-7	CASSYGRKAGSSYEQYF	TGTGCCAGCAGTTACGGACGCAAAGCGGGAAGCTCCTACGAGCAGTACTTC
TRBV7-9	few	.	TRBJ1-1	CASSLDHGTLNTEAFF	TGTGCCAGCAGCTTAGATCATGGGACCTTGAACACTGAAGCTTTCTTT
TRBV28	few	TRBD1	TRBJ2-7	CASRPRQGARYEQYF	TGTGCCAGCAGACCCCGACAGGGGGCGAGGTACGAGCAGTACTTC
TRBV25-1	.	.	TRBJ1-6	CASQQSSYNSPLHF	TGTGCCAGCCAACAAAGCTCCTATAATTCACCCCTCCACTTT
TRBV7-9	.	.	TRBJ2-2	CASSLDRINTGELFF	TGTGCCAGCAGCCTCGACAGAATAAACACCGGGGAGCTGTTTTTT